This T cell receptor beta chain comes out of a study of cytomegalovirus exposure and HLA in healthy donors. Study at large: Around 86 million unique TCRs, all from HLA-typed donors, were included in an early release of the data. Overall study results and limits: Through in vitro validation, a few CMV-associated chains were shown to be specific for CMV antigens.

Trimming left V 5 bases short and J 3 bases short, with 17 bases between. The length of the CDR3 is 15 residues. In germline, CDR1 is SEHNR, CDR2 FQNEAQ (reference sequence). It was healthy bone marrow donors who served as donors. About this clone: The antigen is not known.

The PCR was carried out with 60 Vbeta primers and 13 Jbeta primers. Profiling relied on immunoSEQ multiplex PCR, and the TCRdb table lists in-frame clones only, not all of them. The sample records under 200,000 clones, approximately 67% being singletons. The chain is built from TRBV7-9 and TRBJ2-7, with a tentative D call TRBD2 (5 bases). The sequenced sample was PBMCs. The clonotype comes from a woman younger than 30 in good health and CMV-seropositive. The CDR3 bases are TGTGCCAGCAGCCAGAACGAGGACGGGGACTACGAGCAGTACTTC. Translating it yields CASSQNEDGDYEQYF.